These 21 T cell receptor beta chains originate from one sample sequenced in a study of shared clonotypes between healthy human individuals (dated by TCRdb to 2018 to 2020). Library creation used the immunoSEQ multiplex PCR assay. The table was pulled from immuneACCESS by TCRdb, which kept in-frame rearrangements only. Such tables lose some clones; where checked, under half of the loss comes from unresolved V genes, and the rest has no known cause. The sample has some 2,500,000 clones on record, around 93% of them singletons. The ten most abundant clones make up approximately 0.39% of the sample. Sequenced: naive CD4+ T cells from PBMCs. Reading the label with the study, this specimen's cell subset or site is: CD45RA+ positively selected. These TCRs come from a young man in good health. Some clones in this sample may be carry-over from other donors' samples.

This chain uses TRBV29-1 with TRBJ2-7; D is unclear. The V end lost 3 bases, the J end lost 2 bases, and 5 bases lay between the germline ends. The CDR3 covers 11 residues. Germline V lookup: CDR1 SQVTM, CDR2 ANQGSEA. The CDR3 spells CSVDTTYEQYF. CDR3 DNA sequence: TGCAGCGTTGACACCACCTACGAGCAGTACTTC.

The chain recombines TRBV7-3 with TRBJ2-3; D is unclear. The CDR3 loop spans 15 amino acids. Trimming cost V 5 bases and J 3 bases, with 15 bases left between them. Per the germline V gene, CDR1 is SGHTA and CDR2 is FQGTGA. The CDR3 spells CASSPERSGTDTQYF. The CDR3 nucleotides are TGTGCCAGCAGCCCGGAGAGGTCTGGAACAGATACGCAGTATTTT.

The V and J genes are TRBV6-6 and TRBJ1-6; D uncertain. The CDR3 runs to 14 residues. V shed 5 bases and J shed 7 bases, with 12 bases lying between them. Germline lookup yields CDR1 MNHNY and CDR2 SVGAGI (reference sequence). CDR3 sequence reads: CASSGQPLNSPLHF. CDR3 coding DNA: TGTGCCAGCAGTGGCCAACCACTAAATTCACCCCTCCACTTT.

The chain couples TRBV6-1 to TRBJ1-3; D unclear. Between the trimmed V and J ends, which lost 6 bases and 10 bases, there was a span of 10 bases. The length of the CDR3 is 11 residues. Germline V CDR1 and CDR2: MNHNS, SASEGT. The CDR3 here is CASSAPGTIYF. In DNA, the CDR3 is TGTGCCAGCAGCGCCCCGGGGACCATATATTTT.

This rearrangement joins TRBV11-2 to TRBJ2-1; the match to TRBD2 covers 9 bases. V dropped 8 bases and J dropped 7; count of bases not matched to a gene: 9. CDR3 size: 14 residues. Germline lookup yields CDR1 SGHAT and CDR2 FQNNGV. The CDR3 coding sequence is TGTGCCAGCCGGCGGCTAGCGGGAAAAAATGAGCAGTTCTTC. Protein: CASRRLAGKNEQFF.

V and J are TRBV11-2 and TRBJ2-6; D possibly corresponds to TRBD2 (6 bases). Trimming removed 5 bases from V and 2 bases from J, with 16 bases in between. Germline V gene data show CDR1 as SGHAT and CDR2 as FQNNGV. CDR3 length: 17 amino acids. CDR3 residues: CASSPSLGGAGANVLTF. The CDR3 DNA follows: TGTGCCAGCAGCCCCTCTCTGGGGGGTGCTGGGGCCAACGTCCTGACTTTC.

As regards this clone: The same CDR3 can be traced to other DNA sequences in this sample. The chain combines TRBV6-5 with TRBJ1-5; D possibly corresponds to TRBD1 (5 bases). The V end lost 0 bases, the J end lost 1 base, and 7 bases lay between the germline ends. The CDR3 totals 15 residues. The germline V gene has CDR1 MNHEY and CDR2 SVGAGI. CDR3 sequence reads: CASSYSGASNQPQHF. The CDR3 region has the DNA TGTGCCAGCAGTTACTCAGGGGCCAGCAATCAGCCCCAGCATTTT.

V usage is TRBV6-4 and J usage is TRBJ1-5, with TRBD1 matching 8 bases. The V segment lost 7 bases and the J segment 4 bases; nucleotides outside the gene matches: 9. This CDR3 has 15 residues. In germline, CDR1 is MRHNA, CDR2 SNTAGT. CDR3 sequence reads: CASTADREKNQPQHF. CDR3 nucleotides: TGTGCCAGCACCGCGGACAGGGAGAAGAATCAGCCCCAGCATTTT.

This clone occurred a few times. The V call is TRBV6-5, the J call TRBJ1-1; 8 bases line up with TRBD1. From germline, CDR1 is MNHEY and CDR2 SVGAGI. The CDR3 loop spans 15 amino acids. V was clipped by 6 bases and J by 1 base; unmatched bases: 7. The CDR3 nucleotides read TGTGCCAGCAGCCCCAGGGGGCTGGGGAACACTGAAGCTTTCTTT. Residues: CASSPRGLGNTEAFF.

The gene calls are TRBV27 and TRBJ1-4; tentatively, D is TRBD1 (6 bases). Germline lookup yields CDR1 MNHEY and CDR2 SMNVEV (reference sequence). V was trimmed by 2 bases and J by 6 bases, leaving 19 bases between them. There are 17 residues in the CDR3. The CDR3: CASSLIRGPSIDEKLFF. The CDR3 DNA sequence: TGTGCCAGCAGTTTAATCAGGGGCCCAAGTATCGATGAAAAACTGTTTTTT.

The V call is TRBV28, the J call TRBJ1-5; D perhaps matches TRBD1 (5 bases). The CDR3 runs to 15 residues. In germline, CDR1 is MDHEN, CDR2 SYDVKM. Trimming cost V 2 bases and J 6 bases, with 14 bases left between them. The CDR3 region is CASSLQGDSGQPQHF. As DNA, the CDR3 is TGTGCCAGCAGTTTACAGGGAGACTCGGGTCAGCCCCAGCATTTT.

The chain uses TRBV7-3 and TRBJ2-7; D might be TRBD1 or TRBD2, each matching 5 bases. The length of the CDR3 is 15 residues. Germline values: CDR1 SGHTA, CDR2 FQGTGA. V was clipped by 2 bases and J by 0 bases, with 11 bases between them. The CDR3 reads CASSLERDGSYEQYF. In DNA, the CDR3 is TGTGCCAGCAGCTTAGAGAGGGACGGCTCCTACGAGCAGTACTTC.

This chain connects TRBV30 to TRBJ2-1, with D perhaps TRBD1 or TRBD2 (5 bases each). V was shortened by 1 base and J by 14 bases, with 15 bases between the two germline ends. The CDR3 spans 12 residues. CDR1 GTSNPN and CDR2 SVGIG come from the germline V gene (reference sequence). Here the CDR3 reads CAWSDRGGREFF. CDR3 nucleotide sequence: TGTGCCTGGAGTGATCGGGGCGGACGGGAGTTCTTC.

The CDR3 region is CAWSGGADYGYTF. CDR3 nucleotides: TGTGCCTGGAGTGGGGGGGCAGACTATGGCTACACCTTC. This sequence joins TRBV30 and TRBJ1-2; TRBD1 might be the D (6 bases). The V gene lost 1 base and the J gene lost 3 bases, with 9 bases spanning the gap. The CDR3 contains 13 residues. The germline CDR1 and CDR2 sequences are GTSNPN and SVGIG (reference sequence).

As for this clone: Different DNA sequences within this sample yield the same CDR3. This chain links TRBV5-1 with TRBJ1-3, with D perhaps matching TRBD1 (5 bases). Germline V lookup: CDR1 SGHRS, CDR2 YFSETQ. V lost 2 bases to trimming and J lost 2 bases, with 8 bases between them. The CDR3 contains 14 residues. The CDR3 protein is CASSFGTAGNTIYF. CDR3 coding DNA: TGCGCCAGCAGCTTCGGGACTGCTGGAAACACCATATATTTT.

The CDR3 DNA reads TGTGCCAGCAGCTTAGGGGTCGGGGACAGTGACAATGAGCAGTTCTTC. Its translation is CASSLGVGDSDNEQFF. V usage is TRBV7-3 and J usage is TRBJ2-1; 7 bases are shared with TRBD1. Germline V gene sequence: CDR1 SGHTA, CDR2 FQGTGA. Trimming at V came to 2 bases and at J to 5 bases, leaving 9 bases not matched to a gene. This CDR3 is 16 amino acids long. Filled out from reference TRBV7-3 and TRBJ2-1, the complete variable domain reads GAGVSQTPSNKVTEKGKYVELRCDPISGHTALYWYRQSLGQGPEFLIYFQGTGAADDSGLPNDRFFAVRPEGSVSTLKIQRTERGDSAVYLCASSLGVGDSDNEQFFGPGTRLTVL.

J is TRBJ2-7 and V is TRBV15; 10 nucleotides align to TRBD2. This CDR3 has 16 amino acids. Germline V gene lookup returns CDR1 LNHNV and CDR2 YYDKDF (reference sequence). V was clipped by 1 base and J by 2 bases; unmatched bases: 5. This chain's CDR3 is CATSRGPSGGPYEQYF. The DNA of the CDR3 is TGTGCCACCAGCAGAGGACCTAGCGGGGGACCCTACGAGCAGTACTTC. The variable domain in full, with the rest retrieved from reference TRBV15 and TRBJ2-7, is DAMVIQNPRYQVTQFGKPVTLSCSQTLNHNVMYWYQQKSSQAPKLLFHYYDKDFNNEADTPDNFQSRRPNTSFCFLDIRSPGLGDTAMYLCATSRGPSGGPYEQYFGPGTRLTVT.

This chain joins TRBV11-2 and TRBJ2-7; D gene unclear. Trimming took 6 bases from V and 4 from J, leaving 16 bases between them. The CDR3 runs 14 residues. Germline V CDR1 and CDR2: SGHAT, FQNNGV. The CDR3: CASSPAMWGYEQYF. The CDR3 coding sequence is TGTGCCAGCAGTCCTGCTATGTGGGGTTACGAGCAGTACTTC.

The chain recombines TRBV2 with TRBJ2-1, with D perhaps given as TRBD1 or TRBD2 (5 bases each). Per germline, CDR1 SNHLY and CDR2 FYNNEI. V gave up 9 bases and J gave up 6 bases, with 21 bases separating them. This CDR3 has 15 residues. The CDR3 sequence: CASSREGRAINEQFF. The CDR3 DNA follows: TGTGCCAGTTCCCGAGAGGGGCGAGCCATCAATGAGCAGTTCTTC.

The chain is built from TRBV6-1 and TRBJ2-7; 7 bases agree with TRBD2. The CDR3 extends over 16 amino acids. V shed 1 base, J shed 1 base, and the junction held 7 bases outside the gene matches. Germline CDR1 MNHNS, CDR2 SASEGT. CDR3 amino acids: CASSEGSGPRSYEQYF. In DNA form, the CDR3 reads TGTGCCAGCAGTGAAGGTAGCGGGCCCCGATCCTACGAGCAGTACTTC.

Turning to this clone: The sample has other DNA sequences that encode this CDR3 too. The chain uses TRBV7-2 and TRBJ1-4; possibly TRBD1 for D (5 bases). The CDR3 has 15 residues. With 1 base removed from V and 0 bases from J, the gap between germline ends came to 6 bases. Germline V gene sequence: CDR1 SGHTA, CDR2 FQGNSA. The chain's CDR3 is CASSLVTATNEKLFF. As DNA, the CDR3 is TGTGCCAGCAGCTTAGTGACAGCAACTAATGAAAAACTGTTTTTT.